What follows are 28 T cell receptor beta chains derived from one specimen sequenced in a study of PD-L1 blockade in urothelial cancer. The data were produced by immunoSEQ multiplex PCR, yet TCRdb's version contains in-frame clones alone and is incomplete. The table lists fewer than 55,000 clones, more than 75% of them singletons. Sample: PBMCs, taken around atezolizumab (anti-PD-L1) treatment. The source of these receptors is a man aged 70 or older with urothelial cancer.

This clone appeared a single time. This chain joins TRBV29-1 and TRBJ2-3, with D maybe TRBD2 (5 bases). CDR3 length equals 12 residues. The V end lost 4 bases, the J end lost 4 bases, and 9 bases lay between the germline ends. Germline V gene sequence: CDR1 SQVTM, CDR2 ANQGSEA. The CDR3 bases are TGCAGCGTTGTAGAAGCGGCAGATACGCAGTATTTT. Translated, it gives CSVVEAADTQYF.

This chain links TRBV7-2 with TRBJ1-1, with 9 bases aligning to TRBD1. Germline-derived CDR1 and CDR2 are SGHTA and FQGNSA. V was clipped by 2 bases and J by 6 bases; unmatched bases: 7. The CDR3 sequence is 15 residues long. Here the CDR3 reads CASSLRTGVGPEAFF. The CDR3 coding sequence is TGTGCCAGCAGCTTACGGACAGGGGTGGGTCCTGAAGCTTTCTTT.

The chain recombines TRBV28 with TRBJ2-7; 9 bases align to TRBD1. Unmatched junction bases numbered 12, after V lost 6 bases and J lost 3 bases. The CDR3 is 16 amino acids. Looked up from germline, CDR1 is MDHEN and CDR2 is SYDVKM. The CDR3 sequence is CASSPPTGTGNYEQYF. The CDR3 DNA is TGTGCCAGCAGCCCGCCTACCGGGACAGGGAACTACGAGCAGTACTTC.

V gene TRBV25-1 combines with J gene TRBJ1-5; 9 bases map to TRBD1. After removal of 3 bases from V and 4 bases from J, the junction contained 4 bases not matched to a gene. Germline assignment: CDR1 MGHDK and CDR2 SYGVNS. CDR3 length: 15 amino acids. In nucleotides, the CDR3 is TGTGCCAGCAGTGAGGGACAGGGACGGAATCAGCCCCAGCATTTT. It encodes CASSEGQGRNQPQHF.

This chain connects TRBV19 to TRBJ1-5, with a weak D call TRBD1 (5 bases). There are 15 residues in the CDR3. CDR1 and CDR2 (germline): LNHDA, SQIVND (reference sequence). Trimming left V 2 bases short and J 2 bases short, with 10 bases between. CDR3 sequence reads: CASSIRGRGNQPQHF. In nucleotides, the CDR3 is TGTGCCAGTAGTATAAGGGGAAGGGGCAATCAGCCCCAGCATTTT. Based on the CDR3 plus reference TRBV19 and TRBJ1-5, the full variable domain is DGGITQSPKYLFRKEGQNVTLSCEQNLNHDAMYWYRQDPGQGLRLIYYSQIVNDFQKGDIAEGYSVSREKKESFPLTVTSAQKNPTAFYLCASSIRGRGNQPQHFGDGTRLSIL.

CDR3 in amino acids: CASSILAGGYDSGANVLTF. The CDR3 nucleotides read TGTGCCAGCAGCATTTTGGCCGGCGGGTACGACTCTGGGGCCAACGTCCTGACTTTC. V is TRBV5-4 and J is TRBJ2-6; D possibly corresponds to TRBD2 (5 bases). Germline values: CDR1 SGHNT, CDR2 YYREEE (reference sequence). There are 19 residues in the CDR3. V lost 4 bases and J 0 bases, leaving 20 bases between the germline ends.

Only one count was recorded for this clone. The chain couples TRBV5-6 to TRBJ1-2; D not certain. This CDR3 is built from 12 residues. The V gene's germline CDR1 is SGHDT and CDR2 YYEEEE. Trimming shortened V by 6 bases and J by 7 bases, and 13 bases separated the two germline ends. CDR3 DNA sequence: TGTGCCAGCACCTACCGGGGATCTGGCTACACCTTC. This encodes CASTYRGSGYTF.

V usage is TRBV7-6 and J usage is TRBJ2-3; 7 nucleotides match TRBD2. The V and J ends lost 4 bases and 3 bases, in that order; junction bases with no gene match: 7. This CDR3 region has 15 residues. Germline assignment: CDR1 SGHVS and CDR2 FNYEAQ. CDR3 protein: CASSYVRAGTDTQYF. The CDR3 region has the DNA TGTGCCAGCAGCTACGTTAGAGCGGGGACAGATACGCAGTATTTT.

The genes are TRBV6-1 and TRBJ2-7; 11 nucleotides match TRBD2. The CDR3 spans 15 residues. CDR1 is MNHNS and CDR2 is SASEGT in the germline V gene. Unmatched junction bases numbered 6, after V lost 6 bases and J lost 2 bases. As DNA, the CDR3 is TGTGCCAGCAGGGTAGCTAGCGGGGGGACCTACGAGCAGTACTTC. It translates to CASRVASGGTYEQYF.

The chain couples TRBV6-1 to TRBJ2-5; a possible D gene is TRBD2 (6 bases). The CDR3 length is 15 residues. V lost 0 bases to trimming and J lost 1 base, with 9 bases between them. The germline V gene encodes CDR1 MNHNS and CDR2 SASEGT. The CDR3 is CASSEAGGSQETQYF. CDR3 sequence (DNA): TGTGCCAGCAGTGAAGCGGGAGGTAGCCAAGAGACCCAGTACTTC.

V is TRBV11-2 and J is TRBJ2-7, with TRBD2 identical over 8 bases. The germline CDR1 and CDR2 sequences are SGHAT and FQNNGV. The CDR3 runs 15 residues. Trimming cost V 0 bases and J 5 bases; bases outside gene matches: 6. The DNA of the CDR3 is TGTGCCAGCAGCTTAGAATGGCGGGGGGTCCACGAGCAGTACTTC. This sequence encodes CASSLEWRGVHEQYF.

The chain carries TRBV5-6 and TRBJ2-7; TRBD2 aligns across 7 bases. V gave up 1 base and J gave up 2 bases; unmatched junction bases: 3. Germline V gene lookup returns CDR1 SGHDT and CDR2 YYEEEE. This CDR3 comprises 14 residues. The CDR3 DNA is TGTGCCAGCAGCTTGAGCGGGACTACCTACGAGCAGTACTTC. Its protein is CASSLSGTTYEQYF.

The chain combines TRBV18 with TRBJ2-7; D not resolved. Germline V CDR1 and CDR2: KGHSH, LQKENI. The ends were cut back, 3 bases at V and 0 bases at J, with 6 bases in the middle. This CDR3 has 13 amino acids. The CDR3 region is CASSPFSSYEQYF. The CDR3 DNA reads as TGTGCCAGCTCACCGTTCAGCTCCTACGAGCAGTACTTC.

The V and J genes are TRBV4-2 and TRBJ2-4, with 10 bases matching TRBD1. CDR3 length: 14 residues. CDR1 is LGHNA, CDR2 YNFKEQ, per germline. After removal of 6 bases from V and 8 bases from J, the junction contained 7 bases not matched to a gene. The CDR3 DNA is TGTGCCAGCAGTCGGACAGGGGGGATGGACATTCAGTACTTC. Translating gives CASSRTGGMDIQYF.

The chain uses TRBV9 and TRBJ2-1, with D possibly matching TRBD2 (5 bases). V was shortened by 0 bases and J by 3 bases, with 7 bases between the two germline ends. There are 14 residues in the CDR3. Germline values: CDR1 SGDLS, CDR2 YYNGEE. For the CDR3, the DNA is TGTGCCAGCAGCGTAGGAGGGAACTACAATGAGCAGTTCTTC. Translated, it gives CASSVGGNYNEQFF.

The chain uses TRBV4-2 and TRBJ2-4; D is perhaps TRBD2 (6 bases). This CDR3 is 12 amino acids long. V lost 3 bases to trimming and J lost 7 bases, with 7 bases between them. The V gene's germline CDR1 is LGHNA and CDR2 YNFKEQ. CDR3 residues: CASSQEGNIQYF. The CDR3 DNA reads as TGTGCCAGCAGCCAGGAGGGGAACATTCAGTACTTC.

V usage is TRBV4-1 and J usage is TRBJ2-1; weak D call: TRBD2 (5 bases). CDR3 size: 15 residues. From germline, CDR1 is MGHRA and CDR2 YSYEKL. V was trimmed by 0 bases and J by 6 bases, leaving 12 bases between them. This CDR3 reads CASSQERLASNEQFF. The CDR3 DNA follows: TGCGCCAGCAGCCAAGAACGCCTAGCCAGCAATGAGCAGTTCTTC.

The rearrangement links TRBV4-1 to TRBJ2-2; 10 nucleotides agree with TRBD2. This CDR3 has 16 residues. V trimming: 0 bases; J trimming: 6 bases; junction bases outside the gene matches: 4. Germline assignment: CDR1 MGHRA and CDR2 YSYEKL. CDR3 in DNA: TGCGCCAGCAGCCAAGAGGGCCTAGCGGGGGCCGGGGAGCTGTTTTTT. Translation gives CASSQEGLAGAGELFF.

This clone was counted a single time. The rearrangement uses TRBV19 and TRBJ1-4; TRBD1 matches 9 bases. This CDR3 contains 15 residues. The germline CDR1 and CDR2 sequences are LNHDA and SQIVND (reference sequence). J was trimmed by 8 bases and V by 7 bases; bases with no gene match: 11. CDR3: CASKIPGQGDEKLFF. The DNA for the CDR3 is TGTGCCAGTAAGATCCCGGGACAGGGAGACGAAAAACTGTTTTTT.

The chain links TRBV30 to TRBJ2-3; 12 bases match TRBD2. This CDR3 comprises 15 residues. Losses at the gene ends were 4 bases for V and 9 bases for J; bases not matched to a gene: 11. CDR1 is GTSNPN and CDR2 is SVGIG in the germline V gene (reference sequence). The CDR3 loop is CAWTQRTSGAGTQYF. CDR3 in DNA: TGTGCCTGGACTCAACGGACTAGCGGGGCAGGGACGCAGTATTTT. Complete variable domain (other parts from reference TRBV30 and TRBJ2-3): SQTIHQWPATLVQPVGSPLSLECTVEGTSNPNLYWYRQAAGRGLQLLFYSVGIGQISSEVPQNLSASRPQDRQFILSSKKLLLSDSGFYLCAWTQRTSGAGTQYFGPGTRLTVL.

V gene TRBV5-4 combines with J gene TRBJ2-1, with D possibly being TRBD2 (6 bases). The ends were cut back, 2 bases at V and 0 bases at J, with 12 bases in the middle. The germline V gene has CDR1 SGHNT and CDR2 YYREEE (reference sequence). The CDR3 has 16 amino acids. Written as DNA, the CDR3 is TGTGCCAGCAGCTTTGGGGGGTCTAGCTCCTACAATGAGCAGTTCTTC. Translated: CASSFGGSSSYNEQFF.

This chain links TRBV7-2 with TRBJ2-3, with 12 bases lining up with TRBD1. CDR3 length equals 15 residues. Germline values: CDR1 SGHTA, CDR2 FQGNSA. Losses at the gene ends were 5 bases for V and 4 bases for J; bases not matched to a gene: 4. The DNA for the CDR3 is TGTGCCAGCAGCCCGGGACAGGGGGCGGCAGATACGCAGTATTTT. Amino acids: CASSPGQGAADTQYF.

This clone has only a few counts. This chain links TRBV2 with TRBJ1-1; D is possibly TRBD1 (6 bases). V dropped 7 bases and J dropped 2 bases, with 11 bases sitting between them. The germline gives CDR1 SNHLY, CDR2 FYNNEI. The CDR3 spans 13 residues. CDR3 nucleotides: TGTGCCAGCACCGCGGACAGTAACACTGAAGCTTTCTTT. Its translation: CASTADSNTEAFF. Looking up the rest from reference TRBV2 and TRBJ1-1 gives the full variable domain: EPEVTQTPSHQVTQMGQEVILRCVPISNHLYFYWYRQILGQKVEFLVSFYNNEISEKSEIFDDQFSVERPDGSNFTLKIRSTKLEDSAMYFCASTADSNTEAFFGQGTRLTVV.

The sample holds one count of this clone. V is TRBV6-5 and J is TRBJ1-3, with a tentative D call TRBD1 (6 bases). The CDR3 is 13 residues long. CDR1 MNHEY and CDR2 SVGAGI come from the germline V gene. Trimming pared 8 bases from V and 4 bases from J, leaving 12 bases between. In DNA, the CDR3 is TGTGCCAGCGGGGGGGCCGGAGGAAACACCATATATTTT. It is translated as CASGGAGGNTIYF.

The chain employs TRBV4-2 and TRBJ2-6; 10 nucleotides line up with TRBD1. This CDR3 has 18 amino acids. The trim removed 1 base at V and 0 bases at J, leaving 3 bases unmatched. CDR1 is LGHNA, CDR2 YNFKEQ, per germline. The CDR3 coding sequence is TGTGCCAGCAGCCAAGGGACAGGGGGGGGCTCTGGGGCCAACGTCCTGACTTTC. Amino acid sequence: CASSQGTGGGSGANVLTF.

V gene TRBV19 combines with J gene TRBJ2-7; 9 bases align to TRBD2. Trimming took 5 bases from V and 7 from J; bases not matched to a gene: 9. CDR3 length: 14 residues. Germline lookup yields CDR1 LNHDA and CDR2 SQIVND (reference sequence). CDR3 in amino acids: CASSSSGTSSEQYF. DNA of the CDR3: TGTGCCAGTAGTTCTAGCGGGACATCGTCTGAGCAGTACTTC. Combining the CDR3 with reference TRBV19 and TRBJ2-7 gives the whole variable domain DGGITQSPKYLFRKEGQNVTLSCEQNLNHDAMYWYRQDPGQGLRLIYYSQIVNDFQKGDIAEGYSVSREKKESFPLTVTSAQKNPTAFYLCASSSSGTSSEQYFGPGTRLTVT.

This clone was recorded a few times. The J gene is TRBJ2-7, the V gene TRBV4-1, with TRBD1 identical over 8 bases. The V and J ends lost 1 base and 9 bases, in that order; junction bases with no gene match: 14. The CDR3 runs 16 residues. Germline assignment: CDR1 MGHRA and CDR2 YSYEKL. The CDR3 nucleotides read TGCGCCAGCAGCCAAGCCTTACAGGGGGAGGCTTTAAGGCAGTACTTC. This translates into CASSQALQGEALRQYF.

As DNA, the CDR3 is TGTGCCAGCAGTGGACGGACAGGACGAAATGAAAAACTGTTTTTT. Its translation is CASSGRTGRNEKLFF. The chain joins TRBV6-1 to TRBJ1-4; TRBD1 agrees at 7 bases. CDR3 length: 15 amino acids. J was trimmed by 5 bases and V by 4 bases; bases with no gene match: 7. Germline CDR1 reads MNHNS; CDR2 reads SASEGT.